The T cell receptor (beta chain) under discussion was sequenced for a study of blood T cells in healthy people across ages. Together with a sample-barcoded 5' primer, a J-beta primer mix was included in a second PCR lasting roughly 7 to 11 cycles. TCRdb ran MiXCR on the 5' RACE reads and lists one entry per CDR3 protein. The table has approximately 1,100,000 distinct CDR3 sequences, 35% to 55% seen once. Extraction yielded at least 5.5 micrograms of total RNA per sample. The sample taken for sequencing was blood. This sequence was found in a woman aged 55-69 years in good health.

The CDR3 DNA reads TGTGCCAGCAGCCAAGGAACAGCTCGCACAGATACGCAGTATTTT. Residues: CASSQGTARTDTQYF. The chain has TRBV3-1 and TRBJ2-3, with D unclear. The germline V and J ends were trimmed by 1 base and 1 base, with 9 bases remaining between them. There are 15 residues in the CDR3. CDR1 LGHDT and CDR2 YNNKEL come from the germline V gene (reference sequence).